Below, one T cell receptor beta chain is given with its context. The antigen remains undetermined. Generated by immunoSEQ multiplex PCR, the TCRdb table keeps only in-frame clones and is missing some. The sample includes under 30,000 clones, 85% to 95% seen only once; the top ten take around 0.66%. The sample comes from a study of CD4 T cell repertoires in COVID-19. Findings and caveats of the study: Suggested intraclonal diversification: top SARS-CoV-2-reactive clonotypes appeared in two or three memory subsets.

No culture step preceded sequencing of the ex vivo isolated memory T cells. This TCR was sampled from a human donor who had COVID-19. The sequencing used circulating follicular helper CD4+ T cells (cTfh) from blood, collected before the COVID-19 pandemic.

In nucleotides, the CDR3 is TGTGCCAGTAGTATCGGAGTTAACTCCTACGAGCAGTACTTC. Its translation: CASSIGVNSYEQYF. The V and J genes are TRBV19 and TRBJ2-5; no definite D call. With the DNA end fitting TRBJ2-7 better, the J assignment may be wrong. The CDR3 has 14 residues. The germline V gene encodes CDR1 LNHDA and CDR2 SQIVND (reference sequence).